This entry describes one T cell receptor (beta chain). The antigen remains unidentified. J gave up 4 bases and V 4 bases, and 6 bases lay outside the gene matches. This CDR3 is 15 amino acids long. Germline assignment: CDR1 LGHNA and CDR2 YSLEER. Quantitative molecular-barcoded 5'-RACE generated the TCR beta libraries. TCRdb passed the 5' RACE reads through MiXCR, listing each CDR3 protein once. The sample shows a few hundred thousand distinct CDR3 sequences, about a fifth of them seen only once. The data derive from a study of CD8 T cells in ankylosing spondylitis. General study findings and limits: Reportedly, disease-linked clones are significantly enriched in ankylosing spondylitis patients' matched synovial fluid.

The sequencing input was blood, either unsorted or a sorted T cell fraction (not recorded which). The clonotype comes from a female donor with ankylosing spondylitis or in good health (not recorded which). The chain employs TRBV4-3 and TRBJ2-3; 9 bases are shared with TRBD2. CDR3 residues: CASSLSGRRADTQYF. DNA of the CDR3: TGCGCCAGCAGCCTTAGCGGGAGAAGGGCAGATACGCAGTATTTT.